The next 7 T cell receptor beta chains were all read from a single sample in a study of cytomegalovirus exposure and HLA in healthy donors. Both 60 Vbeta primers and 13 Jbeta primers went into the PCR. The data were produced by immunoSEQ multiplex PCR, yet TCRdb's version contains in-frame clones alone and is incomplete. The sample lists 150,000 or so clones; 75% to 85% were seen once. The specimen sequenced was PBMCs. These receptors originate from a middle-aged man in good health and CMV-seropositive.

This chain joins TRBV9 and TRBJ2-1, with 7 bases that match TRBD2. This CDR3 contains 16 residues. J was trimmed by 0 bases and V by 3 bases; bases with no gene match: 6. The V gene's germline CDR1 is SGDLS and CDR2 YYNGEE. CDR3 nucleotide sequence: TGTGCCAGCAGCGCTAGCGGAATGAGCTCCTACAATGAGCAGTTCTTC. Translation gives CASSASGMSSYNEQFF.

The chain joins TRBV19 to TRBJ2-2; 9 bases align to TRBD1. Germline CDR1 LNHDA, CDR2 SQIVND (reference sequence). CDR3 length: 14 residues. The V gene end was trimmed by 6 bases and the J gene end by 3 bases; junction bases not matched to a gene: 2. The CDR3 sequence is CASRRTGDTGELFF. The CDR3, as DNA: TGTGCCAGTAGAAGGACAGGGGACACCGGGGAGCTGTTTTTT.

The chain employs TRBV2 and TRBJ2-5; 9 bases are shared with TRBD2. V shed 7 bases, J shed 2 bases, and the junction held 20 bases outside the gene matches. The CDR3 totals 19 residues. The germline gives CDR1 SNHLY, CDR2 FYNNEI. This CDR3 reads CASTPSGGGAIGRQETQYF. The CDR3 region has the DNA TGTGCCAGCACCCCGTCTGGCGGGGGGGCCATAGGGCGACAAGAGACCCAGTACTTC. Full variable domain (rest looked up from reference TRBV2 and TRBJ2-5): EPEVTQTPSHQVTQMGQEVILRCVPISNHLYFYWYRQILGQKVEFLVSFYNNEISEKSEIFDDQFSVERPDGSNFTLKIRSTKLEDSAMYFCASTPSGGGAIGRQETQYFGPGTRLLVL.

The genes are TRBV5-1 and TRBJ2-7; D perhaps matches TRBD2 (5 bases). Germline lookup yields CDR1 SGHRS and CDR2 YFSETQ. V lost 3 bases to trimming and J lost 3 bases, with 16 bases between them. This CDR3 contains 15 residues. The CDR3 reads CASSCRTRGNYEQYV. CDR3 coding DNA: TGCGCCAGCAGCTGCCGGACCCGAGGGAACTACGAGCAGTACGTC.

The chain uses TRBV29-1 and TRBJ2-1; the match to TRBD2 covers 7 bases. The CDR3 length is 14 residues. With 4 bases clipped from V and 5 bases from J, the junction kept 8 bases outside the gene matches. The V gene's germline CDR1 is SQVTM and CDR2 ANQGSEA. The CDR3 region is CSVVGLRIDNEQFF. CDR3 DNA: TGCAGCGTTGTGGGACTAAGAATCGACAATGAGCAGTTCTTC.

The chain employs TRBV18 and TRBJ2-5; possibly TRBD1 for D (6 bases). Per germline, CDR1 KGHSH and CDR2 LQKENI. CDR3 length: 14 residues. Trimming shortened V by 3 bases and J by 2 bases, and 10 bases separated the two germline ends. Here the CDR3 DNA reads TGTGCCAGCTCACCGGGTAGGGGGCAAGAGACCCAGTACTTC. It translates to CASSPGRGQETQYF.

The chain uses TRBV5-6 and TRBJ1-1; 8 positions match TRBD1. V lost 5 bases to trimming and J lost 3 bases; unmatched junction nucleotides: 12. CDR1 SGHDT and CDR2 YYEEEE come from the germline V gene. CDR3 size: 16 residues. The CDR3 sequence: CASRRARGRMYTEAFF. The CDR3 DNA follows: TGTGCCAGCAGACGAGCCAGGGGGCGCATGTACACTGAAGCTTTCTTT. Combining the CDR3 with reference TRBV5-6 and TRBJ1-1 gives the whole variable domain DAGVTQSPTHLIKTRGQQVTLRCSPKSGHDTVSWYQQALGQGPQFIFQYYEEEERQRGNFPDRFSGHQFPNYSSELNVNALLLGDSALYLCASRRARGRMYTEAFFGQGTRLTVV.